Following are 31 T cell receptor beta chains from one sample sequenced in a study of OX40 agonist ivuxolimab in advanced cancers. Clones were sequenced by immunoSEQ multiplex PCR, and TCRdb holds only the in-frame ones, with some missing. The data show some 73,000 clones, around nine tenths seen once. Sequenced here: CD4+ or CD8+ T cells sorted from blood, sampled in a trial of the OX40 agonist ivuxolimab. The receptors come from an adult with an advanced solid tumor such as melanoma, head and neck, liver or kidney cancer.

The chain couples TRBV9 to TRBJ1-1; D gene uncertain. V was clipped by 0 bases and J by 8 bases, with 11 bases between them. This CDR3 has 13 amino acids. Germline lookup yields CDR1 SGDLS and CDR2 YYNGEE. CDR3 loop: CASSVGGPREAFF. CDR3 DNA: TGTGCCAGCAGCGTAGGTGGTCCTCGGGAAGCTTTCTTT.

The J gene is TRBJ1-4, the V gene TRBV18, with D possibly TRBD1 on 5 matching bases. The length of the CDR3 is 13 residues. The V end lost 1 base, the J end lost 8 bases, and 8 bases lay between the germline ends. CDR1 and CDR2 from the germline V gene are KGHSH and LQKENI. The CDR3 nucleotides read TGTGCCAGCTCACCACAGGGGCACGAAAAACTGTTTTTT. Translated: CASSPQGHEKLFF. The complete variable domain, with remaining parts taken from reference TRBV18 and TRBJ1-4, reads NAGVMQNPRHLVRRRGQEARLRCSPMKGHSHVYWYRQLPEEGLKFMVYLQKENIIDESGMPKERFSAEFPKEGPSILRIQQVVRGDSAAYFCASSPQGHEKLFFGSGTQLSVL.

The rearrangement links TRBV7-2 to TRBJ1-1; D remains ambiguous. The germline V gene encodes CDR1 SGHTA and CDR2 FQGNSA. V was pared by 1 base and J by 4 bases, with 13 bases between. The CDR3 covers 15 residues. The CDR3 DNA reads TGTGCCAGCAGCTTAGTTGGGGAGGTTAGCACTGAAGCTTTCTTT. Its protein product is CASSLVGEVSTEAFF.

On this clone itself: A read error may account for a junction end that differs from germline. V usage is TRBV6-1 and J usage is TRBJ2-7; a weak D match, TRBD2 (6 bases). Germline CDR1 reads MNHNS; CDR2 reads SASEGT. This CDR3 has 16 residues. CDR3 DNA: TGTGCCAGCAGGGAAGCTCTTGGGACTGTAGGCTACGAGCAGTACTTC. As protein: CASREALGTVGYEQYF.

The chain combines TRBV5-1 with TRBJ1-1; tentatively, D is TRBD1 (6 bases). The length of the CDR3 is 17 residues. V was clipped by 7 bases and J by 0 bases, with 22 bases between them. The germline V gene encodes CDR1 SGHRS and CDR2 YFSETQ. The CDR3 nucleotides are TGCGCCAGCTTCCCAAACCGCCCGGGGGCTGTGAACACTGAAGCTTTCTTT. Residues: CASFPNRPGAVNTEAFF. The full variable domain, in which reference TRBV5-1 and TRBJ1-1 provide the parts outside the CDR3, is KAGVTQTPRYLIKTRGQQVTLSCSPISGHRSVSWYQQTPGQGLQFLFEYFSETQRNKGNFPGRFSGRQFSNSRSEMNVSTLELGDSALYLCASFPNRPGAVNTEAFFGQGTRLTVV.

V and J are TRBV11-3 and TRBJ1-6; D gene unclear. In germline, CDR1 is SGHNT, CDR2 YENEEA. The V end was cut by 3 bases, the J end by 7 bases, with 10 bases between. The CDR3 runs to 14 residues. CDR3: CASSLGWRNSPLHF. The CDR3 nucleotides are TGTGCCAGCAGCTTGGGGTGGCGGAATTCACCCCTCCACTTT.

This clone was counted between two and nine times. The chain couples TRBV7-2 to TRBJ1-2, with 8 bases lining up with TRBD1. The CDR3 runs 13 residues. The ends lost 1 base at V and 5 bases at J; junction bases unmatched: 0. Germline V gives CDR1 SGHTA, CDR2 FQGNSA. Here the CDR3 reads CASSLGQGYGYTF. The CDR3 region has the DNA TGTGCCAGCAGCTTAGGACAGGGGTATGGCTACACCTTC.

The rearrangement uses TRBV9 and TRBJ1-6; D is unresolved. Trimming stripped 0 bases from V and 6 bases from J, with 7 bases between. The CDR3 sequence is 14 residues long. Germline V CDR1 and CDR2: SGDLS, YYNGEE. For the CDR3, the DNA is TGTGCCAGCAGCGTAGATAGGCTTAATTCACCCCTCCACTTT. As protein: CASSVDRLNSPLHF.

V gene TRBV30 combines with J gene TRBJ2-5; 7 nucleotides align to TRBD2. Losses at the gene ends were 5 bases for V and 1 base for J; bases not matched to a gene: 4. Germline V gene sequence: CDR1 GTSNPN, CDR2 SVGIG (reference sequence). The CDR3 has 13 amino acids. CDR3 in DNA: TGTGCCTGGGGGAGGGGTCCCCAAGAGACCCAGTACTTC. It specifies CAWGRGPQETQYF.

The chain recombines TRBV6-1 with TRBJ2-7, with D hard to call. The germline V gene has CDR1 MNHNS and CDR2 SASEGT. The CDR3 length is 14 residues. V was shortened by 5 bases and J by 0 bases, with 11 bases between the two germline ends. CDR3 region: CASSSITSSYEQYF. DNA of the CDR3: TGTGCCAGCAGTTCCATTACAAGCTCCTACGAGCAGTACTTC.

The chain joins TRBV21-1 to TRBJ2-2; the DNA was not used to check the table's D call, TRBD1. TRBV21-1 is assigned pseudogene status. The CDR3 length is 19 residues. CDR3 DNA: TGTGCCAGCAGCAAGGGGGCCGAGCAGGGACGGTTTCGCACCGGGGAGCTGTTTTTT. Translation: CASSKGAEQGRFRTGELFF.

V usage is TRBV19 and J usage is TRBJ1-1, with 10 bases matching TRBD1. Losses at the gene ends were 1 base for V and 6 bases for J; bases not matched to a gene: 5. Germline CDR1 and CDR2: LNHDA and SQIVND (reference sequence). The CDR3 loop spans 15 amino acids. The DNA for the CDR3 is TGTGCCAGTAGTATAGGGGGACAGGGGAGACCTGAAGCTTTCTTT. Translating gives CASSIGGQGRPEAFF.

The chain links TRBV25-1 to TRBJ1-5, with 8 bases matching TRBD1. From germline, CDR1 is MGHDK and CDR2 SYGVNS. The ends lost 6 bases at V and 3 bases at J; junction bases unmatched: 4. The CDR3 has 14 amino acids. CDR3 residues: CASSRTGPNQPQHF. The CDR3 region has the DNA TGTGCCAGCAGCAGGACAGGGCCCAATCAGCCCCAGCATTTT. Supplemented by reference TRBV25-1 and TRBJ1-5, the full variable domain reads EADIYQTPRYLVIGTGKKITLECSQTMGHDKMYWYQQDPGMELHLIHYSYGVNSTEKGDLSSESTVSRIRTEHFPLTLESARPSHTSQYLCASSRTGPNQPQHFGDGTRLSIL.

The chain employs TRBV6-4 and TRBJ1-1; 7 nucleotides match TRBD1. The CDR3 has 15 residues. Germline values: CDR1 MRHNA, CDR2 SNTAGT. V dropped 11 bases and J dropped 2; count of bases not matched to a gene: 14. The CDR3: CAGDSGTENNTEAFF. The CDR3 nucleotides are TGTGCCGGCGACTCCGGGACAGAGAATAACACTGAAGCTTTCTTT.

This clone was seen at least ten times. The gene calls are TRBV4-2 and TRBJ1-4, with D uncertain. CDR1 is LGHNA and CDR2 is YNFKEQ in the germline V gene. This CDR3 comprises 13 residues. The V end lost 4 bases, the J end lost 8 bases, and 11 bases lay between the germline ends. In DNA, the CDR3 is TGTGCCAGCAGCCTCCGGATCAAGGAAAAACTGTTTTTT. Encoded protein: CASSLRIKEKLFF.

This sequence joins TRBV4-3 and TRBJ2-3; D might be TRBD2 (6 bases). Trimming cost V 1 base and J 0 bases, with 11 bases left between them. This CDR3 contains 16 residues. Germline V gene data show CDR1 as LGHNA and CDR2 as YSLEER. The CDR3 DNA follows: TGCGCCAGCAGCCAAGCGCCAGGGACTAGCACAGATACGCAGTATTTT. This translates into CASSQAPGTSTDTQYF.

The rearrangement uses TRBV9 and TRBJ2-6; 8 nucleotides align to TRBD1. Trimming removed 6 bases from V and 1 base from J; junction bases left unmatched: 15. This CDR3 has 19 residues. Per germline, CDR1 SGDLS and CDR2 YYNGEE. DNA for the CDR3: TGTGCCAGCATCATGTCCCGGGACAGGACTCGTTCTGGGGCCAACGTCCTGACTTTC. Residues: CASIMSRDRTRSGANVLTF.

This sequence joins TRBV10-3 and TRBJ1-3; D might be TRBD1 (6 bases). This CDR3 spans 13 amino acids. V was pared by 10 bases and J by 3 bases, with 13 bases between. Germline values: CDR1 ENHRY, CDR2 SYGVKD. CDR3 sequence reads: CASRRDIGNTIYF. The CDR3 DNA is TGTGCCAGCCGACGGGACATTGGAAACACCATATATTTT.

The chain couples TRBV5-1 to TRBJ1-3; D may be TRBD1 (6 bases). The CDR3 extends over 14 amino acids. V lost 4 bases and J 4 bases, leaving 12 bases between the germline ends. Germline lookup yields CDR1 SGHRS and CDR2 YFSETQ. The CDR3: CASSQGFDGNTIYF. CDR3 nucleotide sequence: TGCGCCAGCAGCCAGGGGTTCGACGGAAACACCATATATTTT. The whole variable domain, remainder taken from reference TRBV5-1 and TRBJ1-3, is KAGVTQTPRYLIKTRGQQVTLSCSPISGHRSVSWYQQTPGQGLQFLFEYFSETQRNKGNFPGRFSGRQFSNSRSEMNVSTLELGDSALYLCASSQGFDGNTIYFGEGSWLTVV.

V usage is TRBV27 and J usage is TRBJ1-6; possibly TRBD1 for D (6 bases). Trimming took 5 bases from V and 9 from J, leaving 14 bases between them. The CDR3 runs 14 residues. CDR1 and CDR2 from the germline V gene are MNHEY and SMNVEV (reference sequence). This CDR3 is CASSNTGRSSPLHF. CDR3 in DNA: TGTGCCAGCAGTAACACAGGGCGGAGTTCACCCCTCCACTTT.

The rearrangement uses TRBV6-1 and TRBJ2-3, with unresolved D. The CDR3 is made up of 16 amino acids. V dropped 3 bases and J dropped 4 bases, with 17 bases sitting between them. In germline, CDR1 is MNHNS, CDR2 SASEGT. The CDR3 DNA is TGTGCCAGCAGTGAGAGGTTGGTCCTAACGGCAGATACGCAGTATTTT. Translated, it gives CASSERLVLTADTQYF.

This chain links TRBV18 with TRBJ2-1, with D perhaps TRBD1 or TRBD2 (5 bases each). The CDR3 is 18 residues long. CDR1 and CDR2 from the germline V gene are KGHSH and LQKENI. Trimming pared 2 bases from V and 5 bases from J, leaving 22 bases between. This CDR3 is CASSPFVPGTPGDNEQFF. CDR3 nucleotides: TGTGCCAGCTCACCATTCGTACCCGGGACCCCAGGAGACAATGAGCAGTTCTTC.

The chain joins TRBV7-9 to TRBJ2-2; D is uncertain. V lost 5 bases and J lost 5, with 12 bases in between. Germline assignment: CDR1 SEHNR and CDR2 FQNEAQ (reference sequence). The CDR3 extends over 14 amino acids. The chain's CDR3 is CASSAQGRTGELFF. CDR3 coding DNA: TGTGCCAGCAGCGCCCAAGGAAGAACCGGGGAGCTGTTTTTT.

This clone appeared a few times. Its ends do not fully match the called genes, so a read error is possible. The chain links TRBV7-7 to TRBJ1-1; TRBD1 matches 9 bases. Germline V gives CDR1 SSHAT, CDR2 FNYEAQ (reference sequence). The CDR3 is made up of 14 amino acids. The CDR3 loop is CASSLQGQGAEAFF. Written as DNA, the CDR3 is TGTGCTAGCAGCTTACAGGGACAGGGTGCTGAAGCTTTCTTT.

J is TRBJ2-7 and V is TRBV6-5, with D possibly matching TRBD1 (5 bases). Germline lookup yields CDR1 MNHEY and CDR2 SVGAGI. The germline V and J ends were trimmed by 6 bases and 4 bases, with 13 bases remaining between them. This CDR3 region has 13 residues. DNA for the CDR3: TGTGCCAGCAGCCGGGTTGACAGTTACGAGCAGTACTTC. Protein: CASSRVDSYEQYF.

In DNA, the CDR3 is TGTGCCAGCAGCCGGGACATTGAGGGGGATACGCAGTATTTT. Amino acid sequence: CASSRDIEGDTQYF. The gene calls are TRBV7-7 and TRBJ2-3; tentative D call: TRBD1 (6 bases). CDR3 length: 14 amino acids. The germline gives CDR1 SSHAT, CDR2 FNYEAQ (reference sequence). V was cut by 5 bases and J by 6 bases, with 15 bases left in between.

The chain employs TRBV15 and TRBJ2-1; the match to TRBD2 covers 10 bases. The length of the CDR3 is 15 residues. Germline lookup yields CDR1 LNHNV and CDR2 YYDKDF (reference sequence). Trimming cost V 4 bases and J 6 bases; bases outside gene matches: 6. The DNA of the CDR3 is TGTGCCACCAGCATAGTAGCGGGAGGCCTCAATGAGCAGTTCTTC. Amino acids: CATSIVAGGLNEQFF.

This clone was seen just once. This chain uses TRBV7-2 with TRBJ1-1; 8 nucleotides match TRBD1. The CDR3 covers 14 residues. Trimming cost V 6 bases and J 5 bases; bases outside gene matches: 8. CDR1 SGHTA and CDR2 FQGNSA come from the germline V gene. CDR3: CASRHYRGETEAFF. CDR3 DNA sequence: TGTGCCAGCAGACACTACAGGGGGGAGACTGAAGCTTTCTTT.

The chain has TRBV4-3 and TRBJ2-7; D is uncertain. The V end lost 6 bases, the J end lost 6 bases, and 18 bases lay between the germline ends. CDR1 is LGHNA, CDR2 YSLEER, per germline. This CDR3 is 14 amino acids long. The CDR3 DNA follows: TGCGCCAGCAGTCCAAGTACCACCGCGGTCGAGCAGTACTTC. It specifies CASSPSTTAVEQYF.

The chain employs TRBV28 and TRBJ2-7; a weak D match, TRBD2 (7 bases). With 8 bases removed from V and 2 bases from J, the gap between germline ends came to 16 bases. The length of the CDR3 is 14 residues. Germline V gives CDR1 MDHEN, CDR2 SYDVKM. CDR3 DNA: TGTGCCAGCCTGTCCGGGGGGACAACCTACGAGCAGTACTTC. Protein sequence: CASLSGGTTYEQYF.

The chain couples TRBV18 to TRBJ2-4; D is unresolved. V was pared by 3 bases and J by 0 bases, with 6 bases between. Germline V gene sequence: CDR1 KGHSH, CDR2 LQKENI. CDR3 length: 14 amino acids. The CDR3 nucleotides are TGTGCCAGCTCACCCCCAGTAGCCAAAAACATTCAGTACTTC. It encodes CASSPPVAKNIQYF. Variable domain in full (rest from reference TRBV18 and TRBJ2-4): NAGVMQNPRHLVRRRGQEARLRCSPMKGHSHVYWYRQLPEEGLKFMVYLQKENIIDESGMPKERFSAEFPKEGPSILRIQQVVRGDSAAYFCASSPPVAKNIQYFGAGTRLSVL.